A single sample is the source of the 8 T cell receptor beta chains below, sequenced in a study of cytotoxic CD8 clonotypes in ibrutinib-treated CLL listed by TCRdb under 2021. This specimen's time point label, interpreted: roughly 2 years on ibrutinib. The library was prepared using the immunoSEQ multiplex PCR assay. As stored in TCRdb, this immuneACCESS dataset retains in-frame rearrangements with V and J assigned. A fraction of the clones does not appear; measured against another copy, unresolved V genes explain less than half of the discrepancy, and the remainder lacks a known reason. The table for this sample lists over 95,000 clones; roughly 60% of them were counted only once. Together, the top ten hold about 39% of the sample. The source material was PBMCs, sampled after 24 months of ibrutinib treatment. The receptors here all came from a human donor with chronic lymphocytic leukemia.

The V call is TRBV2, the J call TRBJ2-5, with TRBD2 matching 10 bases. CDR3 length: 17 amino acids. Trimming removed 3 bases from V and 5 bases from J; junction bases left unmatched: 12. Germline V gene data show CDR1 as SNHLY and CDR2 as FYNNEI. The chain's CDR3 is CASSEAASGGPGETQYF. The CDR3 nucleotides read TGTGCCAGCAGTGAGGCGGCTAGCGGGGGCCCCGGGGAGACCCAGTACTTC. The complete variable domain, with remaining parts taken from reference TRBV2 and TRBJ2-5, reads EPEVTQTPSHQVTQMGQEVILRCVPISNHLYFYWYRQILGQKVEFLVSFYNNEISEKSEIFDDQFSVERPDGSNFTLKIRSTKLEDSAMYFCASSEAASGGPGETQYFGPGTRLLVL.

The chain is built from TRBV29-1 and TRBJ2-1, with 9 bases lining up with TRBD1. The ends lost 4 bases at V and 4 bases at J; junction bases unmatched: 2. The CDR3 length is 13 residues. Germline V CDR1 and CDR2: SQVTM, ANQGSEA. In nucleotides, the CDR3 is TGCAGCGTTGCGGGACAGGGATACAATGAGCAGTTCTTC. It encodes CSVAGQGYNEQFF.

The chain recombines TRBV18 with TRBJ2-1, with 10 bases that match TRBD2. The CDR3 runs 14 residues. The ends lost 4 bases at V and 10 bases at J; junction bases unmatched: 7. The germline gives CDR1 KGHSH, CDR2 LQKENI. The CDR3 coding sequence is TGTGCCAGCTCACAAGCGGGGGGGCCATGGGAGCAGTTCTTC. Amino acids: CASSQAGGPWEQFF.

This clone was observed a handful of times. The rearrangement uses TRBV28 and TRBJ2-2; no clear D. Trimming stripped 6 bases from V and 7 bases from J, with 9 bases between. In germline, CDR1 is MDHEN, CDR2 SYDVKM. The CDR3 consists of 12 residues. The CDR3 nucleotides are TGTGCCAGCAGCGCGGATGGCGGGGAGCTGTTTTTT. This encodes CASSADGGELFF.

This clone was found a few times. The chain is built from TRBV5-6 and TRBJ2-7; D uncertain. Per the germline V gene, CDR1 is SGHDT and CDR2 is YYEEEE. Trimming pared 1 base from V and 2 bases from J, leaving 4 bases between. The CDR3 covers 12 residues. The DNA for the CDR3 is TGTGCCAGCAGCTTGAGTACCTACGAGCAGTACTTC. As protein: CASSLSTYEQYF.

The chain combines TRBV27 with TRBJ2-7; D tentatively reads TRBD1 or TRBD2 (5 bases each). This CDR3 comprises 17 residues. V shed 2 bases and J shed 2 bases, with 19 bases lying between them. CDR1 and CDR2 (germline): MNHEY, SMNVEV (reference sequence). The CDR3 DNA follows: TGTGCCAGCAGTTTACGGGGCAGCGCTCCTGGGGCCTACGAGCAGTACTTC. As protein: CASSLRGSAPGAYEQYF.

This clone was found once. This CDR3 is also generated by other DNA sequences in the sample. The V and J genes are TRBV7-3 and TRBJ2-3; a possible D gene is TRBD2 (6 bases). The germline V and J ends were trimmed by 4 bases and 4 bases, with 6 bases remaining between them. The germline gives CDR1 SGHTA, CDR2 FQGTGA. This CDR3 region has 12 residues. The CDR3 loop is CASSSGADTQYF. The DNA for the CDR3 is TGTGCCAGCAGCTCGGGGGCAGATACGCAGTATTTT.

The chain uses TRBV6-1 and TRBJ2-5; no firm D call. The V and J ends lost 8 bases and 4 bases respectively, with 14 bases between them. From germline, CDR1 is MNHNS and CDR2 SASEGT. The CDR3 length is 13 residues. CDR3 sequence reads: CASELKPGETQYF. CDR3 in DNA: TGTGCCAGCGAACTAAAACCAGGAGAGACCCAGTACTTC.